The 21 T cell receptor beta chains listed next were all sequenced from one sample in a study of shared clonotypes between healthy human individuals. Generated by immunoSEQ multiplex PCR, the TCRdb table keeps only in-frame clones and is missing some. Of around 600,000 clones in the sample, 85% to 95% are singletons; the top ten hold about 0.11%. Naive CD8 cells lacked CD45RO and underwent positive selection for CCR7, leaving out terminally differentiated effector memory CD45RA+ cells. The material sequenced was naive CD8+ T cells sorted from blood. The receptor source for this set is a woman aged 25-40 years in good health.

The chain recombines TRBV6-4 with TRBJ1-1; D not certain. From germline, CDR1 is MRHNA and CDR2 SNTAGT. Trimming took off 0 bases at V and 4 bases at J, with 9 bases between the two ends. The CDR3 has 14 amino acids. The CDR3 DNA sequence: TGTGCCAGCAGTGACTCAGGCGGCAGCACTGAAGCTTTCTTT. This gives the protein CASSDSGGSTEAFF.

V gene TRBV12-2 combines with J gene TRBJ2-6. TRBV12-2 is listed as a pseudogene. This CDR3 is built from 18 residues. As DNA, the CDR3 is TGTGCAAGTCGCTTAGACAAAGGGTGGCTACCTGGGGCCAACGTCCTGACTTTC. It encodes CASRLDKGWLPGANVLTF.

The genes are TRBV28 and TRBJ2-7, with D tentatively TRBD1 (6 bases). CDR3 length equals 13 residues. Between the trimmed V and J ends, which lost 5 bases and 4 bases, there was a span of 12 bases. CDR1 is MDHEN and CDR2 is SYDVKM in the germline V gene. The CDR3 sequence: CASSPSDSYEQYF. CDR3 DNA sequence: TGTGCCAGCAGTCCATCGGACAGTTACGAGCAGTACTTC. The full variable domain, rest sourced from reference TRBV28 and TRBJ2-7, is DVKVTQSSRYLVKRTGEKVFLECVQDMDHENMFWYRQDPGLGLRLIYFSYDVKMKEKGDIPEGYSVSREKKERFSLILESASTNQTSMYLCASSPSDSYEQYFGPGTRLTVT.

To note about this clone: The same CDR3 is also encoded by other DNA sequences in this sample. The chain has TRBV5-4 and TRBJ2-7, with D possibly TRBD1 on 5 matching bases. The CDR3 contains 12 residues. The V end was cut by 4 bases, the J end by 4 bases, with 9 bases between. Per germline, CDR1 SGHNT and CDR2 YYREEE (reference sequence). The CDR3 DNA sequence: TGTGCCAGCAGCCCTGACAGTTACGAGCAGTACTTC. Translating gives CASSPDSYEQYF. The variable domain in full, with the rest retrieved from reference TRBV5-4 and TRBJ2-7, is ETGVTQSPTHLIKTRGQQVTLRCSSQSGHNTVSWYQQALGQGPQFIFQYYREEENGRGNFPPRFSGLQFPNYSSELNVNALELDDSALYLCASSPDSYEQYFGPGTRLTVT.

This rearrangement joins TRBV30 to TRBJ2-4; 7 nucleotides match TRBD2. CDR3 length equals 13 residues. V gave up 3 bases and J gave up 9 bases; unmatched junction bases: 8. Germline lookup yields CDR1 GTSNPN and CDR2 SVGIG (reference sequence). CDR3 nucleotides: TGTGCCTGGAGCTCTTTGACGGGGGGCATTCAGTACTTC. Its translation is CAWSSLTGGIQYF. The full variable domain, rest sourced from reference TRBV30 and TRBJ2-4, is SQTIHQWPATLVQPVGSPLSLECTVEGTSNPNLYWYRQAAGRGLQLLFYSVGIGQISSEVPQNLSASRPQDRQFILSSKKLLLSDSGFYLCAWSSLTGGIQYFGAGTRLSVL.

This chain connects TRBV28 to TRBJ2-5, with TRBD2 identical over 11 bases. The DNA end favors TRBJ2-7, so the J call may be wrong. Germline V gene lookup returns CDR1 MDHEN and CDR2 SYDVKM. The CDR3 contains 18 residues. The CDR3 protein is CASSSPPGLAAKPYEQYF. CDR3 in DNA: TGTGCCAGCAGTTCACCGCCGGGACTAGCGGCAAAACCCTACGAGCAGTACTTC.

The chain recombines TRBV29-1 with TRBJ1-1, with TRBD1 as a possible D gene (6 bases). V lost 0 bases, J lost 6 bases, and 17 bases lay in between. Germline V CDR1 and CDR2: SQVTM, ANQGSEA. The CDR3 contains 15 residues. The DNA of the CDR3 is TGCAGCGTTGAAGATTTACTGCAGGGGAGGGCTGAAGCTTTCTTT. This gives the protein CSVEDLLQGRAEAFF.

CDR3 sequence reads: CASSDPGQGFVYEQYF. DNA of the CDR3: TGTGCCAGCAGCGACCCCGGACAGGGGTTTGTCTACGAGCAGTACTTC. This chain connects TRBV7-9 to TRBJ2-5; TRBD1 agrees at 9 bases. The DNA end is a closer match to TRBJ2-7, so the J assignment may be wrong. Germline V gene lookup returns CDR1 SEHNR and CDR2 FQNEAQ (reference sequence). CDR3 size: 16 residues.

This rearrangement joins TRBV20-1 to TRBJ2-3; the D is unclear. Trimming removed 4 bases at V and 4 bases at J, with 0 bases between. Germline loops: CDR1 DFQATT, CDR2 SNEGSKA (reference sequence). The CDR3 has 9 amino acids. The CDR3 bases are TGCAGTGCTACAGATACGCAGTATTTT. This translates into CSATDTQYF.

With respect to this clone: A junction end diverges from the germline sequence, so it may reflect a read error. This chain uses TRBV19 with TRBJ2-7; D may be TRBD2 (6 bases). This CDR3 has 14 amino acids. CDR1 and CDR2 from the germline V gene are LNHDA and SQIVND (reference sequence). The CDR3 bases are TGTGTCAGTAGTACACCGGGACTTGCCTACGAGCAGTACTTC. Amino acid sequence: CVSSTPGLAYEQYF.

The rearrangement links TRBV7-6 to TRBJ2-3, with D maybe TRBD1 (5 bases). The length of the CDR3 is 13 residues. V was pared by 3 bases and J by 4 bases, with 8 bases between. Germline assignment: CDR1 SGHVS and CDR2 FNYEAQ. CDR3 residues: CASSFRVADTQYF. Written as DNA, the CDR3 is TGTGCCAGCAGCTTCAGGGTTGCAGATACGCAGTATTTT.

The chain links TRBV19 to TRBJ2-7, with D possibly TRBD1 on 5 matching bases. The germline V gene has CDR1 LNHDA and CDR2 SQIVND (reference sequence). CDR3 length equals 17 residues. Trimming stripped 6 bases from V and 2 bases from J, with 23 bases between. CDR3 sequence (DNA): TGTGCCAGTAGCGGACCCGACCTGGGGCAGACACCCTACGAGCAGTACTTC. It specifies CASSGPDLGQTPYEQYF.

The chain combines TRBV30 with TRBJ2-4; perhaps TRBD1 as D (6 bases). Trimming left V 1 base short and J 6 bases short, with 10 bases between. The length of the CDR3 is 13 residues. Germline assignment: CDR1 GTSNPN and CDR2 SVGIG (reference sequence). The chain's CDR3 is CAWSDRVGNIQYF. The CDR3 region has the DNA TGTGCCTGGAGTGACAGGGTGGGAAACATTCAGTACTTC.

This chain uses TRBV4-2 with TRBJ2-7; 10 nucleotides match TRBD1. CDR1 is LGHNA, CDR2 YNFKEQ, per germline. CDR3 size: 17 residues. Trimming at V came to 3 bases and at J to 4 bases, leaving 12 bases not matched to a gene. The CDR3 loop is CASSHGTGDPLVYEQYF. CDR3 DNA: TGTGCCAGCAGCCACGGGACAGGGGATCCCCTAGTTTACGAGCAGTACTTC.

The chain combines TRBV27 with TRBJ2-3; TRBD2 matches at 13 bases. This CDR3 is built from 18 residues. Germline V CDR1 and CDR2: MNHEY, SMNVEV (reference sequence). The trim removed 4 bases at V and 0 bases at J, leaving 7 bases unmatched. The DNA of the CDR3 is TGTGCCAGCAGTTCTACGGGACTAGCGGGACCTAGCACAGATACGCAGTATTTT. Translating gives CASSSTGLAGPSTDTQYF.

This sequence joins TRBV6-6 and TRBJ1-1, with 7 positions matching TRBD1. Looked up from germline, CDR1 is MNHNY and CDR2 is SVGAGI (reference sequence). The CDR3 spans 13 residues. V shed 7 bases, J shed 3 bases, and the junction held 5 bases outside the gene matches. The CDR3 DNA sequence: TGTGCCAGCAAGGGACAGCCGGACACTGAAGCTTTCTTT. Amino acids: CASKGQPDTEAFF.

This chain links TRBV7-9 with TRBJ2-1, with 11 bases aligning to TRBD2. V trimming: 5 bases; J trimming: 6 bases; junction bases outside the gene matches: 12. The germline CDR1 and CDR2 sequences are SEHNR and FQNEAQ (reference sequence). The CDR3 has 17 amino acids. The CDR3, as DNA: TGTGCCAGCAGCACCTCCCGGCTAGCGGGAGGAGTCAATGAGCAGTTCTTC. The encoded protein is CASSTSRLAGGVNEQFF. The full variable domain, in which reference TRBV7-9 and TRBJ2-1 provide the parts outside the CDR3, is DTGVSQNPRHKITKRGQNVTFRCDPISEHNRLYWYRQTLGQGPEFLTYFQNEAQLEKSRLLSDRFSAERPKGSFSTLEIQRTEQGDSAMYLCASSTSRLAGGVNEQFFGPGTRLTVL.

V is TRBV4-1 and J is TRBJ2-1; D gene ambiguous. The germline CDR1 and CDR2 sequences are MGHRA and YSYEKL. Trimming pared 2 bases from V and 8 bases from J, leaving 10 bases between. This CDR3 is built from 13 residues. The CDR3 region is CASSQSIPYEQFF. CDR3 nucleotide sequence: TGCGCCAGCAGCCAAAGTATCCCTTATGAGCAGTTCTTC.

This chain connects TRBV7-3 to TRBJ2-1; 8 nucleotides match TRBD1. With V trimmed by 1 base and J by 5 bases, 7 bases remained unmatched. This CDR3 has 16 residues. CDR1 SGHTA and CDR2 FQGTGA come from the germline V gene. The CDR3 sequence is CASSLIGTGFNNEQFF. The CDR3 region has the DNA TGTGCCAGCAGCTTAATTGGGACAGGTTTTAACAATGAGCAGTTCTTC.

This clone occurred once. J is TRBJ2-6 and V is TRBV9; D gene unclear. Germline loops: CDR1 SGDLS, CDR2 YYNGEE. V lost 3 bases, J lost 1 base, and 2 bases lay in between. This CDR3 comprises 13 residues. Written as DNA, the CDR3 is TGTGCCAGCAGCGGGTCTGGGGCCAACGTCCTGACTTTC. The encoded protein is CASSGSGANVLTF.

The genes are TRBV5-6 and TRBJ2-5; 7 nucleotides agree with TRBD1. Trimming took 1 base from V and 2 from J; bases not matched to a gene: 5. This CDR3 is built from 15 residues. Germline CDR1 SGHDT, CDR2 YYEEEE. The CDR3 is CASSLTGVRQETQYF. CDR3 bases: TGTGCCAGCAGCTTGACAGGGGTGCGGCAAGAGACCCAGTACTTC.